These T cell receptor beta chains were read from a single sample in a study of molecular identifiers for immune sequencing clone quantification. TCRdb used MiXCR to reprocess the PCR reads, holding one entry per CDR3 protein. The sample shows approximately 590,000 distinct CDR3 sequences, roughly 23% of them seen only once. Sample: naive CD8+ T cells from blood, with Jurkat cell RNA spiked in. Source of these receptors: a human donor in good health. Some libraries in this study had Jurkat cell RNA spiked in. The CDR3 runs from the conserved cysteine through the conserved F or W. Each record gives: J gene, V gene, D gene, clone size, CDR3 protein, CDR3 DNA. D genes are given only for firm matches. Rows give clone size only sometimes, using once, few, many, or a class for an expanded clone.

TRBJ2-6,TRBV3-1,NA,NA,CASSQDYGAGANVLTF,TGTGCCAGCAGCCAAGATTACGGGGCCGGGGCCAACGTCCTGACTTTC
TRBJ2-3,TRBV29-1,NA,many,CSVIAASTDTQYF,TGCAGCGTTATAGCGGCTAGCACAGATACGCAGTATTTT
TRBJ1-6,TRBV27,NA,NA,CASSWSGLVYNSPLHF,TGTGCCAGCAGTTGGTCAGGGCTAGTATATAATTCACCCCTCCACTTT
TRBJ2-7,TRBV27,NA,NA,CASSWRQHYEQYF,TGTGCCAGCAGTTGGCGGCAACACTACGAGCAGTACTTC
TRBJ2-3,TRBV7-6,NA,NA,CASSSPERYSTDTQYF,TGTGCCAGCAGCTCGCCCGAGCGGTATAGCACAGATACGCAGTATTTT
TRBJ2-1,TRBV4-3,TRBD2,few,CASSQDLTGLAKNEQFF,TGCGCCAGCAGCCAAGATCTAACGGGACTAGCCAAAAATGAGCAGTTCTTC
TRBJ2-7,TRBV2,NA,few,CASSPLGNEDEQYF,TGTGCCAGCAGTCCTTTGGGTAACGAAGATGAGCAGTACTTC
TRBJ2-5,TRBV2,NA,few,CASSEGTNQEETQYF,TGTGCCAGCAGTGAAGGCACAAACCAGGAAGAGACCCAGTACTTC
TRBJ1-1,TRBV7-9,NA,NA,CASSRDPDTEAFF,TGTGCCAGCAGCCGTGACCCAGACACTGAAGCTTTCTTT
TRBJ2-5,TRBV3-1,NA,many,CASSQDRQSEETQYF,TGTGCCAGCAGCCAAGATAGGCAGTCCGAAGAGACCCAGTACTTC
TRBJ1-1,TRBV12-3/TRBV12-4,TRBD1,many,CASSLFGTVNTEAFF,TGTGCCAGCAGTTTATTTGGGACAGTCAACACTGAAGCTTTCTTT
TRBJ1-1,TRBV6-2/TRBV6-3,NA,NA,CAGSYSLGTEAFF,TGTGCCGGCAGTTACTCGTTGGGTACTGAAGCTTTCTTT
TRBJ2-5,TRBV7-9,NA,NA,CASSREGGQETQYF,TGTGCCAGCAGCCGTGAGGGGGGACAAGAGACCCAGTACTTC
TRBJ2-7,TRBV29-1,NA,many,CSVVGATYEQYF,TGCAGCGTTGTAGGCGCTACCTACGAGCAGTACTTC
TRBJ1-3,TRBV30,NA,many,CAWSPLANTIYF,TGTGCCTGGAGCCCCCTCGCGAACACCATATATTTT
TRBJ2-4,TRBV4-1,TRBD2,few,CASSRGTSGREKNIQYF,TGCGCCAGCAGCAGGGGGACTAGCGGGAGAGAAAAAAACATTCAGTACTTC
TRBJ2-7,TRBV27,NA,few,CASSFLLPTGGPWEQYF,TGTGCCAGCAGTTTCCTCCTACCGACAGGAGGGCCTTGGGAGCAGTACTTC
TRBJ1-2,TRBV28,NA,many,CASRPDSALHGYTF,TGTGCCAGCAGACCGGACAGCGCCCTTCATGGCTACACCTTC
TRBJ2-1,TRBV19,TRBD1,few,CASSNRQGDEQFF,TGTGCCAGTAGTAATCGACAGGGGGACGAGCAGTTCTTC
TRBJ2-5,TRBV2,NA,many,CASSDTRESKETQYF,TGTGCCAGCAGTGATACCAGGGAATCGAAAGAGACCCAGTACTTC
TRBJ2-3,TRBV6-2/TRBV6-3,TRBD2,many,CASKTGTSGLADTQYF,TGTGCCAGCAAAACCGGGACTAGCGGGTTAGCAGATACGCAGTATTTT
TRBJ2-3,TRBV24-1,TRBD1,NA,CATSDFGQGLGLLTDTQYF,TGTGCCACCAGTGATTTCGGACAGGGGTTGGGTCTCCTTACAGATACGCAGTATTTT
TRBJ1-1,TRBV5-5,NA,NA,CASSPGGEDSPPLMNTEAFF,TGTGCCAGCAGCCCGGGGGGGGAGGACTCCCCACCCCTTATGAACACTGAAGCTTTCTTT
TRBJ2-7,TRBV20-1,TRBD1,many,CSANVGQGAGEQYF,TGCAGTGCTAATGTGGGACAGGGGGCTGGCGAGCAGTACTTC
TRBJ2-3,TRBV7-6,TRBD2,NA,CASSSLAGGGATDTQYF,TGTGCCAGCAGCTCTCTAGCCGGCGGGGGGGCAACAGATACGCAGTATTTT
TRBJ2-1,TRBV5-6,NA,NA,CASMSLSYNEQFF,TGTGCCAGCATGAGCCTCTCCTACAATGAGCAGTTCTTC
TRBJ1-3,TRBV29-1,NA,many,CSVESDGGNTIYF,TGCAGCGTTGAAAGTGACGGTGGAAACACCATATATTTT
TRBJ1-1,TRBV11-2,NA,few,CASSFIPQGNTEAFF,TGTGCCAGCAGCTTCATCCCACAGGGGAACACTGAAGCTTTCTTT
TRBJ2-4,TRBV23-1,NA,many,CASSQWRGPENIQYF,TGCGCCAGCAGTCAATGGAGGGGGCCGGAAAACATTCAGTACTTC
TRBJ2-1,TRBV6-2/TRBV6-3,NA,few,CASSRLTENEQFF,TGTGCCAGCAGTCGACTAACCGAAAATGAGCAGTTCTTC
TRBJ2-7,TRBV20-1,TRBD1,many,CSASGLAFRGYEQYF,TGCAGTGCTAGTGGCCTCGCGTTCAGGGGGTACGAGCAGTACTTC
TRBJ2-1,TRBV6-5,TRBD1,many,CASSYVGQGLDEQFF,TGTGCCAGCAGTTACGTGGGACAGGGGCTCGATGAGCAGTTCTTC
TRBJ2-7,TRBV12-3/TRBV12-4,NA,many,CASSPADRSYEQYF,TGTGCCAGCAGCCCGGCCGACAGGTCCTACGAGCAGTACTTC
TRBJ2-7,TRBV27,NA,few,CASREGWANEQYF,TGTGCCAGCAGGGAGGGATGGGCGAACGAGCAGTACTTC
TRBJ2-2,TRBV3-1,NA,many,CASSQATVTGSANTGELFF,TGTGCCAGCAGCCAAGCTACGGTAACAGGGAGCGCGAACACCGGGGAGCTGTTTTTT
TRBJ2-1,TRBV5-6,NA,NA,CASSLSRGMNEQFF,TGTGCCAGCAGCCTCTCCAGGGGCATGAATGAGCAGTTCTTC
TRBJ2-3,TRBV4-3,NA,few,CASSQGQGERYF,TGCGCCAGCAGCCAAGGGCAGGGAGAGCGGTATTTT
TRBJ1-1,TRBV29-1,NA,many,CSALDSAGTEAFF,TGCAGCGCCTTAGACTCAGCGGGCACTGAAGCTTTCTTT
TRBJ2-1,TRBV13,NA,NA,CASSGGLGPNEQFF,TGTGCCAGCAGTGGGGGCTTGGGACCCAATGAGCAGTTCTTC
TRBJ2-2,TRBV5-1,TRBD2,many,CASSLYLAEANTGELFF,TGCGCCAGCAGCCTTTACCTAGCGGAGGCGAACACCGGGGAGCTGTTTTTT
TRBJ2-1,TRBV19,TRBD1,NA,CASSIGKGTGALGNLLEQFF,TGTGCCAGTAGTATAGGTAAAGGGACAGGGGCGTTAGGTAATCTCTTAGAGCAGTTCTTC
TRBJ2-7,TRBV4-1,NA,NA,CASSQDLQDGYDEQYF,TGCGCCAGCAGCCAAGATTTGCAGGACGGGTACGACGAGCAGTACTTC
TRBJ2-3,TRBV2,NA,NA,CASSYHGRGKSTDTQYF,TGTGCCAGCAGTTACCACGGCAGGGGAAAGAGCACAGATACGCAGTATTTT
TRBJ2-4,TRBV7-2,NA,many,CASSLVVGGKNIQYF,TGTGCCAGCAGCTTAGTGGTCGGGGGCAAAAACATTCAGTACTTC
TRBJ1-1,TRBV13,TRBD1,NA,CASSFLDRGRIGEAFF,TGTGCCAGCAGCTTCCTGGACAGGGGGAGAATAGGGGAAGCTTTCTTT
TRBJ1-6,TRBV7-9,NA,NA,CASSLPAGSTNSPLHF,TGTGCCAGCAGCTTGCCTGCGGGATCGACGAATTCACCCCTCCACTTT
TRBJ2-1,TRBV29-1,TRBD2,once,CSGRLAGASSSYNGQFF,TGCAGCGGGCGACTAGCGGGGGCCTCAAGCTCCTACAATGGGCAGTTCTTC
TRBJ2-5,TRBV2,TRBD2,few,CASRGPSGGLETQYF,TGTGCCAGCAGGGGCCCTAGCGGGGGTCTAGAGACCCAGTACTTC
TRBJ2-5,TRBV12-3/TRBV12-4,TRBD1,few,CASSHGTEQETQYF,TGTGCCAGCAGTCACGGGACAGAACAAGAGACCCAGTACTTC
TRBJ1-6,TRBV19,NA,few,CASSILGARLHF,TGTGCCAGTAGTATACTGGGGGCACGCCTCCACTTT
TRBJ1-6,TRBV20-1,NA,NA,CSADLGGTRITPLHF,TGCAGTGCTGATTTGGGCGGGACAAGGATAACACCCCTCCACTTT
TRBJ2-3,TRBV19,TRBD2,NA,CASSIDLGLAGSTDTQYF,TGTGCCAGTAGTATAGATCTGGGACTAGCGGGGAGCACAGATACGCAGTATTTT
TRBJ1-6,TRBV27,NA,many,CASTISPDSPLHF,TGTGCCAGCACCATCTCTCCGGATTCACCCCTCCACTTT